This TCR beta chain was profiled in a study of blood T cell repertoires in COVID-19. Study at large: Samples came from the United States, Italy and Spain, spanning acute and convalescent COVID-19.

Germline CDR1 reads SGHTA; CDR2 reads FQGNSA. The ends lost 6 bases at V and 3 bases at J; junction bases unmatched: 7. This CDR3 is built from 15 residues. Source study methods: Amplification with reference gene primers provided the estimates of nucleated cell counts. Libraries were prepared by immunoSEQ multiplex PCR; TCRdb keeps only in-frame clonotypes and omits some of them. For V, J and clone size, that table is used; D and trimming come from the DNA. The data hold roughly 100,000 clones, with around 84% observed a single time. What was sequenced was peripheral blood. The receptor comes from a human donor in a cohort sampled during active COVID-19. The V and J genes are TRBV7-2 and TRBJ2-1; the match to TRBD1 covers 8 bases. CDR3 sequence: CASRQDRGDYNEQFF. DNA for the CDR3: TGTGCCAGCAGACAAGACAGGGGAGACTACAATGAGCAGTTCTTC.